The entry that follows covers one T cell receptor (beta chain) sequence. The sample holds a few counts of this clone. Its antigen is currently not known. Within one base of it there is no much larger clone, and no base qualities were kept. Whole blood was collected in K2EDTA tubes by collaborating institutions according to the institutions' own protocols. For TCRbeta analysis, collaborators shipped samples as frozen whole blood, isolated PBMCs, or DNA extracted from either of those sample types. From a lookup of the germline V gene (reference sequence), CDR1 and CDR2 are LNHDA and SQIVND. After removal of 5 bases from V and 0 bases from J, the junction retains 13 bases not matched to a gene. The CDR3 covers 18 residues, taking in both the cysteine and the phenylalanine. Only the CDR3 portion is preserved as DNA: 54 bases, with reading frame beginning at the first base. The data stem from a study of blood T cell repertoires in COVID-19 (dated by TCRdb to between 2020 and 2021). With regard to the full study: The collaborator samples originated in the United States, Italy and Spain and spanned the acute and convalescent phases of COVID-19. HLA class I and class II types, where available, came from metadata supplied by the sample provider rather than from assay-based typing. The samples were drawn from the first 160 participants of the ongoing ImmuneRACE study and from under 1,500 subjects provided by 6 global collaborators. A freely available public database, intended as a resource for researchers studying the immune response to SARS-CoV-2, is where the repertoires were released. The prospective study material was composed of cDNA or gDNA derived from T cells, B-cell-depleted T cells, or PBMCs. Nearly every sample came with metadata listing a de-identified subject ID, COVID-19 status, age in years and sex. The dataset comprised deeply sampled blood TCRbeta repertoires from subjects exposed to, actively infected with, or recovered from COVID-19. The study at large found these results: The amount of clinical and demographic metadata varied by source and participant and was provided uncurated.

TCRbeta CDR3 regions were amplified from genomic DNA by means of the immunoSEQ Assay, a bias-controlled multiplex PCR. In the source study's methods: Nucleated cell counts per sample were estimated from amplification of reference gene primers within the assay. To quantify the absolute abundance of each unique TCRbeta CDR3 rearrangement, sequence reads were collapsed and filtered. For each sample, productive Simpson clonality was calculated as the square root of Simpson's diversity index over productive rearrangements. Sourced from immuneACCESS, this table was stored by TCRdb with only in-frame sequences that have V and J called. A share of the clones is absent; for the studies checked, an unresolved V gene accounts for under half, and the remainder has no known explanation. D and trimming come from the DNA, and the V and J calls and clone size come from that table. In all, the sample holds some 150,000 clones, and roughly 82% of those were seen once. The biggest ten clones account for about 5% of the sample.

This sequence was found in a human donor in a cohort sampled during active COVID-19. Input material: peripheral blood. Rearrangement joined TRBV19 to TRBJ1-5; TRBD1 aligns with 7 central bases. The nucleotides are TGTGCCAGTAGTGGCCTCGGGACAGCCGTTTATAGCAATCAGCCCCAGCATTTT. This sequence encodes CASSGLGTAVYSNQPQHF.